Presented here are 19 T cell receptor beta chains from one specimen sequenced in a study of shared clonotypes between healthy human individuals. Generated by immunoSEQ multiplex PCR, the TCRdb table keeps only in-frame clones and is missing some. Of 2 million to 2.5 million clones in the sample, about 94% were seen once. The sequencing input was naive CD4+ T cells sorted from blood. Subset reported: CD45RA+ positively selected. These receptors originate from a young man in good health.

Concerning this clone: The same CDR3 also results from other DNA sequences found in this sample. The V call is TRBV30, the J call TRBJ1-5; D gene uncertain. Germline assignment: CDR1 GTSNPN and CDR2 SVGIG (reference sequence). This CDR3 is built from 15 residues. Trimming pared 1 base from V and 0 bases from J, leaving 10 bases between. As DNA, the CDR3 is TGTGCCTGGAGTGCGGAGGGATATAGCAATCAGCCCCAGCATTTT. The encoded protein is CAWSAEGYSNQPQHF.

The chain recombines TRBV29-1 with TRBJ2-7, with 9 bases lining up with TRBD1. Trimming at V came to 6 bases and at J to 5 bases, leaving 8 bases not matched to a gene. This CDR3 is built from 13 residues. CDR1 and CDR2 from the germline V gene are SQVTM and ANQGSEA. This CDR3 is CSVAGQGHNEQYF. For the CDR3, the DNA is TGCAGCGTCGCGGGACAGGGACACAACGAGCAGTACTTC.

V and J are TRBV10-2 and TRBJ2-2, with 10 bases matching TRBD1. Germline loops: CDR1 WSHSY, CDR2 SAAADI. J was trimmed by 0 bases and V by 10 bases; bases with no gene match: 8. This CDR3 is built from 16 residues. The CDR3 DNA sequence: TGCGCCATGCAGGGACAGGGGTCTACGAACACCGGGGAGCTGTTTTTT. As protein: CAMQGQGSTNTGELFF.

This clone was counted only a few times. The CDR3 nucleotides are TGTGCCAGCAGCGTCGATGGACAGGTGTTTGCTGAAGCTTTCTTT. Amino acid sequence: CASSVDGQVFAEAFF. This chain uses TRBV9 with TRBJ1-1; 7 bases line up with TRBD1. This CDR3 comprises 15 residues. The ends lost 2 bases at V and 6 bases at J; junction bases unmatched: 10. In germline, CDR1 is SGDLS, CDR2 YYNGEE.

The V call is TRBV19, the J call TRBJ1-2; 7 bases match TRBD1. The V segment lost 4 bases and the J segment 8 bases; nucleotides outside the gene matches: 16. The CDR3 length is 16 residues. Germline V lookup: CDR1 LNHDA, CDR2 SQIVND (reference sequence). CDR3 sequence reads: CASSTSWTGAGVGYTF. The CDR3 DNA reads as TGTGCCAGTAGTACCTCATGGACAGGCGCCGGCGTGGGCTACACCTTC.

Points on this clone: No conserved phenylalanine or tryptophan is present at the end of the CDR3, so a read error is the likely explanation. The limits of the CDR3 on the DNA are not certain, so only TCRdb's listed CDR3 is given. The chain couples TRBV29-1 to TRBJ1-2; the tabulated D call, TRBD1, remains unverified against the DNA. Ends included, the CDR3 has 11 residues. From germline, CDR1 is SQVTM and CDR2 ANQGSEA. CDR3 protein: CSVEGPRVASL.

The CDR3 here is CASSRDWWSNQPQHF. The CDR3 nucleotides read TGTGCCAGCAGCCGGGACTGGTGGAGCAATCAGCCCCAGCATTTT. The chain has TRBV7-2 and TRBJ1-5; a possible D gene is TRBD1 (5 bases). Looked up from germline, CDR1 is SGHTA and CDR2 is FQGNSA. Trimming removed 5 bases from V and 1 base from J, with 12 bases in between. This CDR3 spans 15 amino acids.

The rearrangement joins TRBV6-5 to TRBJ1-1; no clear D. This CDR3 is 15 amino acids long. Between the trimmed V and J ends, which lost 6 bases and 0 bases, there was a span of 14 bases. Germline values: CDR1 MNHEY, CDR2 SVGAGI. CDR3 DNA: TGTGCCAGCAGCCCACCGCGCTGGATGAACACTGAAGCTTTCTTT. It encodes CASSPPRWMNTEAFF.

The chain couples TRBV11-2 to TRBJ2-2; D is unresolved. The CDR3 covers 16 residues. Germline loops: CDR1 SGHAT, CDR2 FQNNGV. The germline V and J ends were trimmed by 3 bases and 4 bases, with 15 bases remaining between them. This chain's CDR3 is CASSFVTTGFTGELFF. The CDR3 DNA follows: TGTGCCAGCAGCTTTGTAACGACTGGGTTCACCGGGGAGCTGTTTTTT.

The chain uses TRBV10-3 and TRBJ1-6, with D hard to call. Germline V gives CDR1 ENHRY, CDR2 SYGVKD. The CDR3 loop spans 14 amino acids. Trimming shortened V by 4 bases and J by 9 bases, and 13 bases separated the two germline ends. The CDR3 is CAISAGSIGSPLHF. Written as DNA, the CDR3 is TGTGCCATCAGTGCCGGAAGCATCGGTTCACCCCTCCACTTT.

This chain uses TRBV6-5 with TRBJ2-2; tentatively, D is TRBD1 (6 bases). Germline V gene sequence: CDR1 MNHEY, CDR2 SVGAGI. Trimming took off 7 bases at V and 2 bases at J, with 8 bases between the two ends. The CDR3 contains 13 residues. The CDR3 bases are TGTGCCAGCAACAGGGACAACACCGGGGAGCTGTTTTTT. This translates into CASNRDNTGELFF.

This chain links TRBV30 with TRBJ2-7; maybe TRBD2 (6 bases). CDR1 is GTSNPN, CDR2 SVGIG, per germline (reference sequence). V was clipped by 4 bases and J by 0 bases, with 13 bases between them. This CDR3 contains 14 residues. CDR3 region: CAWISTSYSYEQYF. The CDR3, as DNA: TGTGCCTGGATCTCGACTAGTTACTCCTACGAGCAGTACTTC.

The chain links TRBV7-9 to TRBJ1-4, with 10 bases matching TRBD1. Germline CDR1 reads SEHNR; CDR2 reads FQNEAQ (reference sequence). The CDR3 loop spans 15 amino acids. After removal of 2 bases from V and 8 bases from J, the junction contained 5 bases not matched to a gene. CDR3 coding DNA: TGTGCCAGCAGCTTACGGGACAGGGGAGGCGAAAAACTGTTTTTT. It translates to CASSLRDRGGEKLFF.

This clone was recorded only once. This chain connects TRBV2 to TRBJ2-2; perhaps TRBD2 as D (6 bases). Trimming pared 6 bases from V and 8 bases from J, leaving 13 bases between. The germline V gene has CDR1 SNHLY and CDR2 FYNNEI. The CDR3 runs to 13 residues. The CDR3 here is CASRLGSAGELFF. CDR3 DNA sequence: TGTGCCAGCAGGCTCGGGAGCGCAGGGGAGCTGTTTTTT.

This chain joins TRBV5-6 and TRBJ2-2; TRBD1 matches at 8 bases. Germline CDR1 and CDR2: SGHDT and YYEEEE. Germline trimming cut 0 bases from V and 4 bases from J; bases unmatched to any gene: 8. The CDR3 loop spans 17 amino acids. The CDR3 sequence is CASSLGGTGFVTGELFF. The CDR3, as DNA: TGTGCCAGCAGCTTGGGCGGGACAGGTTTTGTCACCGGGGAGCTGTTTTTT. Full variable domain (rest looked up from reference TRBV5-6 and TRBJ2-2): DAGVTQSPTHLIKTRGQQVTLRCSPKSGHDTVSWYQQALGQGPQFIFQYYEEEERQRGNFPDRFSGHQFPNYSSELNVNALLLGDSALYLCASSLGGTGFVTGELFFGEGSRLTVL.

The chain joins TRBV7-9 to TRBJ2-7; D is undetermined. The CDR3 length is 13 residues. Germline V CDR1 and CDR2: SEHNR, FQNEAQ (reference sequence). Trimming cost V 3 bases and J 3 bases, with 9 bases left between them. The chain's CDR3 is CASSFEVSYEQYF. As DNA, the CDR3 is TGTGCCAGCAGCTTCGAAGTAAGCTACGAGCAGTACTTC. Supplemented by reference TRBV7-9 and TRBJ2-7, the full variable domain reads DTGVSQNPRHKITKRGQNVTFRCDPISEHNRLYWYRQTLGQGPEFLTYFQNEAQLEKSRLLSDRFSAERPKGSFSTLEIQRTEQGDSAMYLCASSFEVSYEQYFGPGTRLTVT.

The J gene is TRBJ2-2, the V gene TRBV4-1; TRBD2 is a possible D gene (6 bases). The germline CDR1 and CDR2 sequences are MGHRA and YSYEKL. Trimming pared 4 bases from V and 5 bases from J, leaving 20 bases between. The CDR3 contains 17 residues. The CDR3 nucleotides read TGCGCCAGCAGCCGATATCAAGGGACTGGACCGACCGGGGAGCTGTTTTTT. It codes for CASSRYQGTGPTGELFF.

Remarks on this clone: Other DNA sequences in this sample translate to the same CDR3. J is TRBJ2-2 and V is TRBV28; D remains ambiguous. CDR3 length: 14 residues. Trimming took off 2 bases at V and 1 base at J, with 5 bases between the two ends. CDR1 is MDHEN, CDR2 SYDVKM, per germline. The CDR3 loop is CASSLGGNTGELFF. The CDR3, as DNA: TGTGCCAGCAGTTTAGGTGGGAACACCGGGGAGCTGTTTTTT. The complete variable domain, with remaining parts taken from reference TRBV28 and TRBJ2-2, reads DVKVTQSSRYLVKRTGEKVFLECVQDMDHENMFWYRQDPGLGLRLIYFSYDVKMKEKGDIPEGYSVSREKKERFSLILESASTNQTSMYLCASSLGGNTGELFFGEGSRLTVL.

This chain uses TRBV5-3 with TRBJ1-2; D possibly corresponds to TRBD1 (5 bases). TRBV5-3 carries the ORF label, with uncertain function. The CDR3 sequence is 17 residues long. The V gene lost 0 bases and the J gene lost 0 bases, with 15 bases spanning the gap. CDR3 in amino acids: CARSLGLGTGANYGYTF. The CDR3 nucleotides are TGTGCCAGAAGCTTGGGATTGGGTACAGGAGCTAACTATGGCTACACCTTC.